This T cell receptor (beta chain) emerged from a study of blood T cell repertoires in COVID-19. About the study: Researchers got acute and convalescent COVID-19 samples from the United States, Italy and Spain. In each case, the material was cDNA or gDNA derived from T cells, B-cell-depleted T cells, or PBMCs.

Study processing details: How many nucleated cells were present was estimated from reference gene primer amplification. Only in-frame clones appear in the TCRdb table, and some are missing; sequencing was by immunoSEQ multiplex PCR. V and J calls and clone size are those listed in that table; D and trimming were worked out from the DNA. The sample records some 100,000 clones, roughly 85% being singletons. Source material: peripheral blood. This clonotype was sampled from a woman in her seventies with active or convalescent COVID-19.

The CDR3 DNA follows: TGTGCCAGCAGCCTAGCGCAGAGCTCCTACAATGAGCAGTTCTTC. Translation gives CASSLAQSSYNEQFF. J is TRBJ2-1 and V is TRBV6-2 or TRBV6-3, with a weak D call TRBD2 (6 bases). The germline CDR1 and CDR2 sequences are MNHEY and SVGEGT. The V gene lost 6 bases and the J gene lost 0 bases, with 12 bases spanning the gap. This CDR3 is 15 amino acids long.